This T cell receptor (beta chain) was identified during a study of shared clonotypes between healthy human individuals (dated by TCRdb to the early 2020s). Concerning the study at large: A few men and two women, aged 18 to 49 years, made up the cohort. Per donor, three plates each were used for CD4 naive and CD4 memory, two for CD8 naive, and one for CD8 memory. Blood TCR repertoires of about five healthy adults were deeply sequenced to estimate repertoire size and the extent of clonotype sharing between individuals. Different laboratories and diverse techniques were used to prepare libraries and sequence TCR repertoires, to increase sequencing depth and limit assay-specific biases. Each donor's leukapheresis produced roughly between roughly 0.85 and 9.5 billion PBMCs. Study-wide conclusions, independent of this receptor: Even with the large sequencing depth, rarefaction of the sorted-subset datasets indicated that sequencing was incomplete. Estimated clonotype richness was generally larger for naive than for memory subsets. Only blood was sampled, and tissue TCR repertoires likely differ from those in blood. Pairwise subsampling led to the expectation that sequencing depth would affect the degree of clonotype sharing among donors. Because the study included a small number of donors, the genetic and exposure-history diversity represented was limited. Higher generation probabilities were observed for clonotypes shared by all four sorted-subset donors than for non-shared clonotypes. Roughly 5% of naive CD4, around 3.6% of naive CD8, 2% to 2.5% of memory CD4, and approximately 0.39% of memory CD8 clonotypes were shared across four donors.

The CDR3, cysteine through phenylalanine, is 12 amino acids long. The sequence is cut down to CDR3 DNA, 36 bases in frame from base 1. The germline V gene (reference sequence) sets CDR1 to SEHNR and CDR2 to FQNEAQ. As for this clone: The clone's antigen remains unknown. Base qualities were left out, and no much larger clone turns up one base away.

CD8 naive samples were CD45RO-negative cells positively selected for CCR7, giving a CD45RA+CCR7+ population that excluded TemRA cells. Healthy HIV-negative adults with no recently reported acute infections or vaccinations were included as donors. Every donor was a Caucasian adult living in Nashville, Tennessee, USA. Blood was obtained by leukapheresis, after which PBMCs were separated by Ficoll-Histopaque density gradient centrifugation and cryopreserved in liquid nitrogen vapor phase. Analytical flow cytometry was used to check the purity and quantity of each magnetically sorted T cell population. Genomic DNA was isolated from each sorted fraction and quantified by UV absorbance on a Nanodrop 2000c. Using the deep immunoSEQ assay, multiplex PCR amplified TCR CDR3 regions from genomic DNA. Extracted genomic DNA from each cell subset was distributed evenly across all wells of several immunoSEQ 96-well plates, and each plate was treated as a replicate. For sorted subsets, about 220 ng of genomic DNA, equivalent to some 30,000 T cell genomes, went into each replicate PCR. Purified libraries were measured with a Qubit 3.0 fluorometer, size-checked on a Bioanalyzer 2100, and measured again with the KAPA Library Quantification kit. Every immunoSEQ 96-well plate was sequenced on a separate single-read 150-cycle Illumina NextSeq 550 flow cell. The authors' pipeline ran thus. The immunoSEQ output contained only junctional sequences without quality scores, so filtering could not match that applied to full-length reads. Sequences were annotated with PyIR, a Python wrapper for IgBLAST v1.9, using IMGT germline references to assign V/J genes and CDR3. Reads were removed for weak V/J assignments (E-value above 1e-6), missing CDR3, stop codons, out-of-frame junctions, or ambiguous translated residues. V3J clonotypes were defined by identical inferred V gene, J gene, and CDR3 amino acid sequence. Percentage overlap between repertoires was computed as shared unique clonotypes divided by the size of the smaller repertoire. Richness of each repertoire was evaluated using RTK rarefaction, the Chao1 estimator, and Recon v2.1 estimates of unobserved clonotypes. For all TCRbeta clonotypes obtained by the gDNA method from a handful of donors, generation probabilities were computed with OLGA. As stored in TCRdb, this immuneACCESS dataset retains in-frame rearrangements with V and J assigned. A fraction of the clones does not appear; measured against another copy, unresolved V genes explain less than half of the discrepancy, and the remainder lacks a known reason. Clone size and V and J calls were adopted from that table, with D and trimming inferred from the DNA. This sample lists some 2,100,000 clones; about 92% were detected once. The ten largest clonotypes hold under 2% of the sample.

Sequencing was done on a sample of naive CD8+ T cells from PBMCs. The intended sense of this specimen's cell subset or site label: CD45RA+CCR7+. The source is a man in his late teens or twenties in good health. Some clones in this sample may be carry-over from other donors' samples. In this chain, TRBV7-9 is recombined with TRBJ1-1, with 7 central nucleotides matching TRBD1. This receptor has the CDR3 CAYAGTAPEAFF. At the DNA level, the sequence is TGTGCTTATGCCGGGACAGCGCCTGAAGCTTTCTTT.